Detailed here is one T cell receptor beta chain. Its antigen is not known. This entry comes from a study of CXCR3-negative and CXCR3-positive naive CD8 T cells. Across the whole study: Sequencing gave about 150 million TRB reads overall, about 1.5 +/- 0.3 million per library. Whole-study findings and limits: Because surface CD5 did not distinguish the naive subsets, TCR strength was inferred from TRB CDR3 properties. In CXCR3-positive naive cells, the TRB CDR3s were more hydrophobic than in CXCR3-negative naive cells.

The sorter processed each CD8+ T cell subset in triplicate at some 330,000 cells apiece. Naive CD8+ T cells showed CD45RO-CCR7+CD27+CD95-. From germline, CDR1 is SEHNR and CDR2 FQNEAQ (reference sequence). The CDR3 extends over 14 amino acids. The study made its TRB cDNA libraries by 5' RACE, adding UMI labels. TCRdb processed the 5' RACE reads again and assigns one entry to each CDR3 protein, with no DNA. This table holds 130,000 to 150,000 distinct CDR3 sequences. Source material: naive CXCR3+ CD8+ T cells from blood. As to subset: CD45RO-CCR7+CD27+CD95- naive CD8+ T cells expressing CXCR3 (TNR3+). This sequence was found in a human donor in good health. Some clones in this sample may be carry-over from other donors' samples. The chain links TRBV7-9 to TRBJ1-1; the TRBD1 assignment by TCRdb is unverifiable without DNA. CDR3 loop: CASSDLYRDTEAFF. The full variable domain, completed using reference TRBV7-9 and TRBJ1-1, is DTGVSQNPRHKITKRGQNVTFRCDPISEHNRLYWYRQTLGQGPEFLTYFQNEAQLEKSRLLSDRFSAERPKGSFSTLEIQRTEQGDSAMYLCASSDLYRDTEAFFGQGTRLTVV.